The present T cell receptor beta chain was sequenced within a study of T cell changes during pregnancy in multiple sclerosis. Profiling relied on immunoSEQ multiplex PCR, and the TCRdb table lists in-frame clones only, not all of them. The data contain some 54,000 clones, 93% of them seen just once; the ten biggest clones take up more than 1.5%. V was clipped by 6 bases and J by 1 base; unmatched bases: 8. The CDR3 has 18 amino acids. CDR1 MNHEY and CDR2 SMNVEV come from the germline V gene (reference sequence). The clonotype was recovered from a female donor with multiple sclerosis, enrolled in a pregnancy study. The chain employs TRBV27 and TRBJ2-4; 14 positions match TRBD2. The sequencing used peripheral blood, collected after pregnancy. Here the CDR3 reads CASRLGLAGVLAKNIQYF. CDR3 coding DNA: TGTGCCAGCAGGTTGGGACTAGCGGGAGTCCTGGCCAAAAACATTCAGTACTTC.